These T cell receptor beta chains were read from a single sample in a study of blood T cell repertoires in COVID-19. The repertoire was sequenced with immunoSEQ multiplex PCR; TCRdb's copy has only in-frame clones and lacks some. The sample includes 100,000 to 150,000 clones, roughly 84% of them seen just once. The sample taken for sequencing was peripheral blood. The receptors derive from a woman over 75 with acute or convalescent COVID-19. Each CDR3 is given with its conserved first and last residue. Fields, in order: J gene, V gene, clone size, D gene, CDR3 DNA, CDR3 protein. D genes are given only for firm matches. Clone size, where shown, is once, few, many, or a class for clones that have expanded.

>TRBJ2-6|TRBV19|NA|NA
TGTGCCAGTAACAGAGGGTCTGGGGCCAACGTCCTGACTTTC
CASNRGSGANVLTF
>TRBJ2-7|TRBV5-1|NA|TRBD1
TGCGCCAGCAGCTTGACAGGGGGCTACGAGCAGTACTTC
CASSLTGGYEQYF
>TRBJ2-1|TRBV5-1|NA|TRBD2
TGCGCCAGCATGGCGGGAGGGAGCTCCTACAATGAGCAGTTCTTC
CASMAGGSSYNEQFF
>TRBJ1-5|TRBV7-9|NA|TRBD1
TGTGCCAGCAGCAGAGGACAGGGGGAGAGACAGCATTTT
CASSRGQGERQHF
>TRBJ2-7|TRBV11-1|NA|TRBD1
TGTGCCAGCACCCGGGACAGAGGCTCCTACGAGCAGTACTTC
CASTRDRGSYEQYF
>TRBJ1-5|TRBV19|NA|TRBD1
TGTGCCAGTAGAATGGGACAGGGTTATGGGGCCCAGCATTTT
CASRMGQGYGAQHF
>TRBJ2-3|TRBV2|NA|TRBD2
TGTGCCAGCACGGGGTCAGCGGGAGGACCTACGCAGTATTTT
CASTGSAGGPTQYF
>TRBJ2-7|TRBV28|NA|TRBD1
TGTGCCAGCAGTTCACGGACAGGGAGGTTGTACGAGCAGTACTTC
CASSSRTGRLYEQYF
>TRBJ1-5|TRBV19|once|TRBD1
TGTGCCAGTAGTGTGACAGGGCCGAGCAATCAGCCCCAGCATTTT
CASSVTGPSNQPQHF
>TRBJ2-7|TRBV5-1|NA|TRBD2
TGCGCCAGCAGCAACCCCGGGACTAGCGGGGGATGGGAGTACGAGCAGTACTTC
CASSNPGTSGGWEYEQYF
>TRBJ2-1|TRBV9|few|TRBD2
TGTGCCAGCAGCGGCGGGGGGAGGAATGAGCAGTTCTTC
CASSGGGRNEQFF
>TRBJ1-4|TRBV6-2/TRBV6-3|few|TRBD1
TGTGCCAGCAGTTACCCTTCCAGGGGGCTGAGAACTAATGAAAAACTGTTTTTT
CASSYPSRGLRTNEKLFF
>TRBJ2-3|TRBV9|NA|TRBD2
TGTGCCAGCAGCGTAGCCCCGGGAGGGGATACGCAGTATTTT
CASSVAPGGDTQYF
>TRBJ2-5|TRBV2|NA|TRBD2
TGTGCCAGCAGTGGGACTAGCGGGAGCGTAGAGACCCAGTACTTC
CASSGTSGSVETQYF
>TRBJ2-7|TRBV5-1|NA|NA
TGCGCCAGCAGCTTGGACGGGGGCGAGCAGTACTTC
CASSLDGGEQYF
>TRBJ1-5|TRBV29-1|NA|NA
TGCAGCGTTGGAGACAGGAGCGGGCAGCCCCAGCATTTT
CSVGDRSGQPQHF
>TRBJ2-1|TRBV19|NA|TRBD1
TGTGCCAGTAGTATAAGGGACAGGGGTTACAATGAGCAGTTCTTC
CASSIRDRGYNEQFF
>TRBJ2-2|TRBV3-1/TRBV3-2|NA|TRBD2
TGTGCCAGCAGCCAGCGGGGGGCCCTGAACACCGGGGAGCTGTTTTTT
CASSQRGALNTGELFF
>TRBJ1-1|TRBV18|NA|NA
TGTGCCAGCTCAGGGGGGTTGAACACTGAAGCTTTCTTT
CASSGGLNTEAFF
>TRBJ1-1|TRBV5-6|NA|NA
TGTGCCAGCAGCTTAACAGGGCAGGAGAGTGAAGCTTTCTTT
CASSLTGQESEAFF
>TRBJ1-4|TRBV2|NA|NA
TGTGCCAGCAGTGAGGGGCAGGCAACTAATGAAAAACTGTTTTTT
CASSEGQATNEKLFF
>TRBJ2-4|TRBV24-1|NA|NA
TGTGCCACCAGTGATTGGCTCGGGGTATCCAAAAACATTCAGTACTTC
CATSDWLGVSKNIQYF
>TRBJ2-2|TRBV5-4|NA|TRBD1
TGTGCCAGCAGCTTAGGAGGGGACAGGGGCATCGGGGAGCTGTTTTTT
CASSLGGDRGIGELFF
>TRBJ1-1|TRBV4-1|NA|NA
TGCGCCAGCAGCAGAATACAGGGTCTCACTGAAGCTTTCTTT
CASSRIQGLTEAFF